The next 29 T cell receptor beta chains were all read from a single sample in a study of OX40 agonist ivuxolimab in advanced cancers. Only in-frame clones appear in the TCRdb table, and some are missing; sequencing was by immunoSEQ multiplex PCR. Among over 35,000 clones listed, approximately 90% were seen once. Sample: CD4+ or CD8+ T cells sorted from blood, taken in a trial of the OX40 agonist ivuxolimab. The receptors here all came from an adult with an advanced solid tumor such as melanoma, head and neck, liver or kidney cancer.

The chain carries TRBV18 and TRBJ1-3; TRBD1 might be the D (6 bases). CDR3 size: 15 residues. With 5 bases removed from V and 1 base from J, the gap between germline ends came to 12 bases. Looked up from germline, CDR1 is KGHSH and CDR2 is LQKENI. The DNA for the CDR3 is TGTGCCAGCTCAGACAGGCAGTCGTCTGGAAACACCATATATTTT. Its protein product is CASSDRQSSGNTIYF.

CDR3 DNA sequence: TGTGCCAGCAGTCCACGGGACAGGGACAATCAGCCCCAGCATTTT. Translated, it gives CASSPRDRDNQPQHF. This chain joins TRBV28 and TRBJ1-5; 9 nucleotides line up with TRBD1. Trimming removed 5 bases from V and 3 bases from J; junction bases left unmatched: 5. The CDR3 loop spans 15 amino acids. Per germline, CDR1 MDHEN and CDR2 SYDVKM.

The V gene is TRBV18, the J gene TRBJ1-5, with 9 nucleotides matching TRBD1. CDR3 length: 15 residues. V shed 2 bases and J 7 bases; nucleotides not matched to a gene: 6. CDR1 KGHSH and CDR2 LQKENI come from the germline V gene. This CDR3 reads CASSPGDRGDQPQHF. CDR3 in DNA: TGTGCCAGCTCACCAGGAGACAGGGGGGACCAGCCCCAGCATTTT.

In this sample, this clone turned up once. The genes are TRBV7-6 and TRBJ2-6; D unclear. Germline CDR1 reads SGHVS; CDR2 reads FNYEAQ. V was pared by 5 bases and J by 0 bases, with 5 bases between. This CDR3 region has 14 residues. CDR3 in amino acids: CASSRYSGANVLTF. The DNA for the CDR3 is TGTGCCAGCAGCCGGTACTCTGGGGCCAACGTCCTGACTTTC.

The chain is built from TRBV5-1 and TRBJ1-2, with 8 bases that match TRBD1. The junction had 8 bases not matched to a gene; V was cut back by 8 bases and J by 8 bases. This CDR3 is 12 amino acids long. CDR1 and CDR2 from the germline V gene are SGHRS and YFSETQ. The CDR3 here is CASRQGLGGYTF. The CDR3 nucleotides read TGCGCCAGTAGACAGGGGCTTGGAGGCTACACCTTC.

The CDR3 DNA reads TGTGCCAGCAGCTTAGCTTTTCTGTACAATGAGCAGTTCTTC. This sequence encodes CASSLAFLYNEQFF. The chain has TRBV7-2 and TRBJ2-1; D gene unclear. This CDR3 comprises 14 residues. V was cut by 0 bases and J by 4 bases, with 7 bases left in between. Germline-derived CDR1 and CDR2 are SGHTA and FQGNSA.

This chain connects TRBV29-1 to TRBJ1-2, with D unresolved. This CDR3 region has 13 residues. Germline values: CDR1 SQVTM, CDR2 ANQGSEA. Deletions cut 4 bases from V and 4 bases from J, with 13 bases between. In nucleotides, the CDR3 is TGCAGCGTTGGTAGGTTATCCGGCTATGGCTACACCTTC. As protein: CSVGRLSGYGYTF.

The genes are TRBV5-1 and TRBJ1-4; perhaps TRBD1 as D (6 bases). Germline V gene sequence: CDR1 SGHRS, CDR2 YFSETQ. This CDR3 has 16 amino acids. Trimming removed 1 base at V and 3 bases at J, with 13 bases between. CDR3 sequence reads: CASSLTGMSANEKLFF. The CDR3 nucleotides read TGCGCCAGCAGCTTGACAGGGATGTCGGCTAATGAAAAACTGTTTTTT.

The chain joins TRBV9 to TRBJ1-6; 7 bases align to TRBD1. Germline trimming cut 4 bases from V and 5 bases from J; bases unmatched to any gene: 9. CDR1 is SGDLS and CDR2 is YYNGEE in the germline V gene. This CDR3 comprises 16 residues. Here the CDR3 reads CASSPSTGYDNSPLHF. For the CDR3, the DNA is TGTGCCAGCAGCCCATCGACAGGGTACGATAATTCACCCCTCCACTTT. Full variable domain (outside the CDR3, taken from reference TRBV9 and TRBJ1-6): DSGVTQTPKHLITATGQRVTLRCSPRSGDLSVYWYQQSLDQGLQFLIQYYNGEERAKGNILERFSAQQFPDLHSELNLSSLELGDSALYFCASSPSTGYDNSPLHFGNGTRLTVT.

The chain has TRBV15 and TRBJ2-5; D assignment may be TRBD1 or TRBD2 (5 bases each). CDR3 length: 14 amino acids. Trimming removed 3 bases at V and 2 bases at J, with 10 bases between. CDR1 and CDR2 (germline): LNHNV, YYDKDF (reference sequence). The DNA of the CDR3 is TGTGCCACCAGCAGGAGGGGCACGCAAGAGACCCAGTACTTC. Translation: CATSRRGTQETQYF.

This clone was counted only a few times. The chain is built from TRBV7-2 and TRBJ1-2; 7 bases agree with TRBD1. V shed 2 bases and J 1 base; nucleotides not matched to a gene: 7. Germline V gene sequence: CDR1 SGHTA, CDR2 FQGNSA. This CDR3 is 16 amino acids long. The CDR3, as DNA: TGTGCCAGCAGCTTACGCGGGCAGGGGGGTAACTATGGCTACACCTTC. Protein: CASSLRGQGGNYGYTF.

The chain is built from TRBV2 and TRBJ2-3, with D unclear. CDR1 SNHLY and CDR2 FYNNEI come from the germline V gene. V shed 7 bases and J shed 0 bases, with 5 bases lying between them. CDR3 length: 12 amino acids. The CDR3 coding sequence is TGTGCCAGCATTCCTAGCACAGATACGCAGTATTTT. It codes for CASIPSTDTQYF.

The rearrangement uses TRBV27 and TRBJ1-1; no definite D call. The CDR3 totals 14 residues. The germline V and J ends were trimmed by 4 bases and 2 bases, with 11 bases remaining between them. Germline V gene lookup returns CDR1 MNHEY and CDR2 SMNVEV (reference sequence). Here the CDR3 reads CASSSPSANTEAFF. CDR3 DNA: TGTGCCAGCAGTTCCCCCTCGGCCAACACTGAAGCTTTCTTT.

J is TRBJ1-5 and V is TRBV28; D ambiguous. V was clipped by 4 bases and J by 6 bases, with 7 bases between them. CDR1 is MDHEN and CDR2 is SYDVKM in the germline V gene. This CDR3 spans 12 amino acids. CDR3 sequence reads: CASSSQIQPQHF. The CDR3 DNA reads TGTGCCAGCAGTTCACAGATTCAGCCCCAGCATTTT.

The chain links TRBV11-2 to TRBJ1-1, with D uncertain. Germline V gene lookup returns CDR1 SGHAT and CDR2 FQNNGV. V shed 1 base and J shed 0 bases, with 9 bases lying between them. The CDR3 extends over 15 amino acids. Here the CDR3 reads CASSLGSRLNTEAFF. The CDR3 DNA sequence: TGTGCCAGCAGCTTAGGTTCTCGGTTGAACACTGAAGCTTTCTTT.

The chain combines TRBV29-1 with TRBJ1-1; D not resolved. Deletions cut 7 bases from V and 3 bases from J, with 12 bases between. CDR3 length: 12 amino acids. The germline V gene encodes CDR1 SQVTM and CDR2 ANQGSEA. CDR3 bases: TGCAGCGGAGGTGACGCCGACACTGAAGCTTTCTTT. Protein product: CSGGDADTEAFF.

Regarding this clone: It is likely a read error, because the conserved phenylalanine at the end of the CDR3 is missing. The chain employs TRBV6-6 and TRBJ1-6; D gene uncertain. V was clipped by 2 bases and J by 14 bases, with 10 bases between them. Germline V gene lookup returns CDR1 MNHNY and CDR2 SVGAGI (reference sequence). The CDR3 loop spans 12 amino acids. CDR3 region: CASSYHGGALHL. The DNA for the CDR3 is TGTGCCAGCAGTTACCACGGTGGAGCCCTCCACCTT.

This chain connects TRBV15 to TRBJ2-2, with D possibly TRBD2 on 6 matching bases. The CDR3 consists of 16 residues. Trimming shortened V by 5 bases and J by 6 bases, and 19 bases separated the two germline ends. Germline V CDR1 and CDR2: LNHNV, YYDKDF (reference sequence). The CDR3 loop is CATSPSRGARAGELFF. CDR3 in DNA: TGTGCCACCAGCCCCAGCCGCGGGGCGAGAGCCGGGGAGCTGTTTTTT.

V is TRBV5-5 and J is TRBJ1-2, with D perhaps TRBD1 (5 bases). CDR3 length equals 14 residues. CDR1 is SGHKS and CDR2 is YYEKEE in the germline V gene (reference sequence). Between the trimmed V and J ends, which lost 0 bases and 4 bases, there was a span of 10 bases. The CDR3 bases are TGTGCCAGCAGCTTGGCAGGGCAGTCCTATGGCTACACCTTC. Residues: CASSLAGQSYGYTF. Looking up the rest from reference TRBV5-5 and TRBJ1-2 gives the full variable domain: DAGVTQSPTHLIKTRGQQVTLRCSPISGHKSVSWYQQVLGQGPQFIFQYYEKEERGRGNFPDRFSARQFPNYSSELNVNALLLGDSALYLCASSLAGQSYGYTFGSGTRLTVV.

This chain uses TRBV27 with TRBJ2-7; no clear D. The V end was cut by 5 bases, the J end by 6 bases, with 11 bases between. CDR3 size: 12 residues. Germline CDR1 MNHEY, CDR2 SMNVEV (reference sequence). The CDR3 loop reads CASSPRGFEQYF. The CDR3 DNA is TGTGCCAGCAGTCCCCGTGGGTTCGAGCAGTACTTC.

The chain couples TRBV28 to TRBJ1-1; D might be TRBD1 (6 bases). The CDR3 extends over 15 amino acids. Trimming stripped 6 bases from V and 1 base from J, with 15 bases between. The germline V gene encodes CDR1 MDHEN and CDR2 SYDVKM. CDR3 in DNA: TGTGCCAGCAGAAGTACTGCAGGGGAGAACACTGAAGCTTTCTTT. As protein: CASRSTAGENTEAFF.

The rearrangement links TRBV7-2 to TRBJ2-1, with D maybe TRBD2 (7 bases). The V gene lost 6 bases and the J gene lost 6 bases, with 15 bases spanning the gap. CDR3 length: 14 amino acids. The germline CDR1 and CDR2 sequences are SGHTA and FQGNSA. The chain's CDR3 is CASRKVGGPNEQFF. The CDR3 DNA reads TGTGCCAGCAGAAAAGTGGGGGGGCCCAATGAGCAGTTCTTC.

The rearrangement uses TRBV18 and TRBJ2-4; no clear D gene. V was clipped by 0 bases and J by 4 bases, with 13 bases between them. This CDR3 region has 16 residues. CDR1 is KGHSH, CDR2 LQKENI, per germline. In DNA form, the CDR3 reads TGTGCCAGCTCACCACCAAGTCTTCAGGTGAAAAACATTCAGTACTTC. The encoded protein is CASSPPSLQVKNIQYF.

This clone was seen only once. The chain is built from TRBV27 and TRBJ2-5, with 9 bases fitting TRBD1. This CDR3 is built from 14 residues. With 7 bases clipped from V and 2 bases from J, the junction kept 5 bases outside the gene matches. In germline, CDR1 is MNHEY, CDR2 SMNVEV (reference sequence). The CDR3 spells CASKGQGRQETQYF. Written as DNA, the CDR3 is TGTGCCAGCAAGGGACAGGGCAGACAAGAGACCCAGTACTTC.

The CDR3 DNA sequence: TGCGCCAGCAGCTTGGTCAGGGAGTATGGCTACACCTTC. Translation gives CASSLVREYGYTF. This chain links TRBV5-1 with TRBJ1-2; D might be TRBD1 (5 bases). V was clipped by 0 bases and J by 5 bases, with 8 bases between them. The germline CDR1 and CDR2 sequences are SGHRS and YFSETQ. CDR3 length: 13 residues.

The chain is built from TRBV6-1 and TRBJ2-1; 10 positions match TRBD2. Unmatched junction bases numbered 14, after V lost 3 bases and J lost 3 bases. In germline, CDR1 is MNHNS, CDR2 SASEGT. The CDR3 extends over 19 amino acids. CDR3 residues: CASSDRGASAGGRYNEQFF. CDR3 nucleotides: TGTGCCAGCAGTGACCGAGGAGCGTCAGCGGGGGGGCGCTACAATGAGCAGTTCTTC.

The V and J genes are TRBV4-1 and TRBJ2-3; TRBD1 matches at 7 bases. V shed 0 bases, J shed 3 bases, and the junction held 6 bases outside the gene matches. Looked up from germline, CDR1 is MGHRA and CDR2 is YSYEKL. This CDR3 is built from 16 residues. CDR3 residues: CASSQEQGSDTDTQYF. For the CDR3, the DNA is TGCGCCAGCAGCCAAGAACAGGGGAGTGATACAGATACGCAGTATTTT.

This rearrangement joins TRBV5-6 to TRBJ1-2, with unresolved D. CDR1 and CDR2 (germline): SGHDT, YYEEEE. V was cut by 2 bases and J by 8 bases, with 16 bases left in between. The CDR3 is 14 amino acids. This CDR3 reads CASSFSGRYYGYTF. The CDR3 DNA follows: TGTGCCAGCAGCTTCTCCGGGAGATATTACGGCTACACCTTC.

A word on this clone: The same CDR3 arises from other DNA sequences in this sample as well. Here the CDR3 DNA reads TGTGCCAGCAGCCTATCCCTGGGAGAGACCCAGTACTTC. It is translated as CASSLSLGETQYF. This chain links TRBV7-2 with TRBJ2-5; D uncertain. This CDR3 is 13 amino acids long. V lost 5 bases and J lost 4, with 11 bases in between. CDR1 and CDR2 (germline): SGHTA, FQGNSA.